These 32 T cell receptor beta chains share one sample of origin, sequenced in a study of identical twins. Via MiXCR, TCRdb re-called the 5' RACE reads, giving one row per CDR3 protein. The sample has about 200,000 distinct CDR3 sequences; more than 9% are singletons. The sequenced material came from memory T cells sorted from blood. Receptors originate from a man aged 50-59 years in good health.

At least ten counts were recorded for this clonotype. The chain recombines TRBV5-1 with TRBJ1-1; 7 bases agree with TRBD1. Germline CDR1 is SGHRS and CDR2 is YFSETQ. The CDR3 is made up of 14 amino acids. The trim removed 7 bases at V and 1 base at J, leaving 7 bases unmatched. The CDR3 region is CASGQDRRNTEAFF. For the CDR3, the DNA is TGCGCCAGCGGCCAGGACAGGAGGAACACTGAAGCTTTCTTT.

The CDR3 spells CASSLVVGQGSKQYF. Here the CDR3 DNA reads TGTGCCAGCAGCTTAGTTGTGGGACAGGGGAGCAAGCAGTACTTC. The V and J genes are TRBV7-2 and TRBJ2-7; 10 bases map to TRBD1. Germline CDR1 reads SGHTA; CDR2 reads FQGNSA. The CDR3 has 15 residues. J was trimmed by 8 bases and V by 1 base; bases with no gene match: 8. The full variable domain, with the rest looked up from reference TRBV7-2 and TRBJ2-7, is GAGVSQSPSNKVTEKGKDVELRCDPISGHTALYWYRQSLGQGLEFLIYFQGNSAPDKSGLPSDRFSAERTGGSVSTLTIQRTQQEDSAVYLCASSLVVGQGSKQYFGPGTRLTVT.

This clonotype was recorded many times. V usage is TRBV10-3 and J usage is TRBJ1-3; TRBD1 is a possible D gene (5 bases). The CDR3 length is 12 residues. The germline gives CDR1 ENHRY, CDR2 SYGVKD. V was shortened by 11 bases and J by 1 base, with 9 bases between the two germline ends. CDR3 protein: CASAGSGNTIYF. In DNA, the CDR3 is TGTGCCTCAGCAGGGTCTGGAAACACCATATATTTT.

In this sample, this clonotype turned up many times. The rearrangement joins TRBV4-3 to TRBJ1-1, with 8 bases identical to TRBD1. CDR1 and CDR2 (germline): LGHNA, YSLEER. V was pared by 3 bases and J by 4 bases, with 16 bases of the junction left unmatched. The CDR3 has 18 amino acids. The CDR3 reads CASSQTYRGYRSGTEAFF. The CDR3 nucleotides read TGCGCCAGCAGCCAGACCTACAGGGGGTATAGGTCGGGCACTGAAGCTTTCTTT.

This clonotype was observed a handful of times. The chain couples TRBV27 to TRBJ2-7; D is undetermined. Germline V lookup: CDR1 MNHEY, CDR2 SMNVEV (reference sequence). This CDR3 spans 11 amino acids. V was shortened by 8 bases and J by 7 bases, with 12 bases between the two germline ends. The CDR3 DNA reads TGTGCCAGCCCTCTACTGGAGGAGCAGTACTTC. This sequence encodes CASPLLEEQYF.

The rearrangement links TRBV5-5 to TRBJ1-3; perhaps TRBD1 as D (5 bases). This CDR3 spans 16 amino acids. Trimming removed 2 bases at V and 0 bases at J, with 12 bases between. Germline CDR1 is SGHKS and CDR2 is YYEKEE (reference sequence). CDR3: CASSLATGASGNTIYF. CDR3 nucleotides: TGTGCCAGCAGCTTAGCAACAGGTGCCTCTGGAAACACCATATATTTT.

Only a few counts were recorded for this clonotype. V usage is TRBV7-2 and J usage is TRBJ2-6; weak D call: TRBD1 (6 bases). Deletions cut 5 bases from V and 3 bases from J, with 17 bases between. Germline V gives CDR1 SGHTA, CDR2 FQGNSA. This CDR3 comprises 17 residues. CDR3: CASSPGQLSRGANVLTF. CDR3 sequence (DNA): TGTGCCAGCAGCCCTGGACAGCTTAGCCGTGGGGCCAACGTCCTGACTTTC.

V is TRBV6-1 and J is TRBJ1-5; no definite D call. Deletions cut 3 bases from V and 11 bases from J, with 14 bases between. This CDR3 contains 13 residues. Per germline, CDR1 MNHNS and CDR2 SASEGT. The CDR3 here is CASSDATKGTQHF. CDR3 DNA: TGTGCCAGCAGTGATGCAACTAAAGGAACCCAGCATTTT.

The table lists this clonotype with a few counts. V and J are TRBV4-2 and TRBJ2-2; the D is unclear. Between the trimmed V and J ends, which lost 1 base and 3 bases, there was a span of 12 bases. Germline lookup yields CDR1 LGHNA and CDR2 YNFKEQ. The CDR3 spans 16 residues. CDR3 sequence (DNA): TGTGCCAGCAGCCAAGTAGTCGGATTGGACACCGGGGAGCTGTTTTTT. Amino acid sequence: CASSQVVGLDTGELFF.

This clonotype showed up many times. This chain joins TRBV5-1 and TRBJ2-6; D may be TRBD2 (6 bases). Deletions cut 3 bases from V and 0 bases from J, with 7 bases between. The CDR3 is made up of 15 amino acids. Germline values: CDR1 SGHRS, CDR2 YFSETQ. The CDR3 reads CASSSGDSGANVLTF. DNA for the CDR3: TGCGCCAGCAGCTCGGGGGACTCTGGGGCCAACGTCCTGACTTTC.

This clonotype appeared many times. The rearrangement uses TRBV4-2 and TRBJ2-5; D not resolved. Germline V gene data show CDR1 as LGHNA and CDR2 as YNFKEQ. The V end was cut by 3 bases, the J end by 0 bases, with 8 bases between. The CDR3 spans 14 residues. The CDR3 region is CASSQDVNQETQYF. CDR3 nucleotides: TGTGCCAGCAGCCAGGACGTCAACCAAGAGACCCAGTACTTC.

This clonotype has ten or more counts. The chain combines TRBV7-2 with TRBJ1-2; unclear D gene. V lost 1 base and J lost 3, with 12 bases in between. This CDR3 is built from 15 residues. Per germline, CDR1 SGHTA and CDR2 FQGNSA. CDR3 DNA: TGTGCCAGCAGCTTAGTTTGGGGAGAAGACTATGGCTACACCTTC. This sequence encodes CASSLVWGEDYGYTF. Drawing the rest from reference TRBV7-2 and TRBJ1-2, the complete variable domain is GAGVSQSPSNKVTEKGKDVELRCDPISGHTALYWYRQSLGQGLEFLIYFQGNSAPDKSGLPSDRFSAERTGGSVSTLTIQRTQQEDSAVYLCASSLVWGEDYGYTFGSGTRLTVV.

A few counts support this clonotype. The chain has TRBV20-1 and TRBJ2-5; D unclear. This CDR3 is built from 8 residues. The germline gives CDR1 DFQATT, CDR2 SNEGSKA (reference sequence). The ends were cut back, 6 bases at V and 7 bases at J, with 3 bases in the middle. CDR3 bases: TGCAGTGCGGGGACCCAGTACTTC. Protein sequence: CSAGTQYF.

This chain uses TRBV7-2 with TRBJ1-5; D remains ambiguous. CDR1 is SGHTA and CDR2 is FQGNSA in the germline V gene. There are 14 residues in the CDR3. V gave up 5 bases and J gave up 7 bases, with 15 bases separating them. CDR3 in amino acids: CASSPNYGLQPQHF. CDR3 in DNA: TGTGCCAGCAGCCCAAACTACGGACTCCAGCCCCAGCATTTT.

The rearrangement joins TRBV20-1 to TRBJ1-5; 10 nucleotides agree with TRBD1. The CDR3 runs to 14 residues. Germline V gene data show CDR1 as DFQATT and CDR2 as SNEGSKA (reference sequence). V gave up 3 bases and J gave up 6 bases; unmatched junction bases: 5. Here the CDR3 DNA reads TGCAGTGCTAGGGCCGGGACAGGGGCTCAGCCCCAGCATTTT. This translates into CSARAGTGAQPQHF.

This clonotype was detected a few times. The V call is TRBV7-2, the J call TRBJ1-6; D call uncertain. The CDR3 runs to 13 residues. V lost 5 bases to trimming and J lost 14 bases, with 16 bases between them. Germline V gene data show CDR1 as SGHTA and CDR2 as FQGNSA. CDR3 residues: CASSRGIGNALHF. CDR3 nucleotides: TGTGCCAGCAGCCGTGGTATTGGGAACGCCCTCCACTTT.

In this sample, this clonotype turned up a few times. The chain recombines TRBV23-1 with TRBJ2-7; D unresolved. TRBV23-1 is assigned to the ORF class and has an uncertain function. V lost 4 bases and J 2 bases, leaving 12 bases between the germline ends. The CDR3 is made up of 14 amino acids. In DNA, the CDR3 is TGCGCCAGCAGTCGGCCCGGGTTCGCCTACGAGCAGTACTTC. Protein product: CASSRPGFAYEQYF.

A remark on this clonotype: The junction differs from germline at one of its ends, possibly a read error. The V and J genes are TRBV16 and TRBJ2-5; D is tentatively TRBD1 or TRBD2 (6 bases each). The germline CDR1 and CDR2 sequences are KGHSY and FQNENV. The CDR3 is made up of 15 amino acids. The CDR3 DNA reads as TGTGCCGGCAGCCCCTTGAGGGGGGCACAAGAGACCCAGTACTTC. Protein product: CAGSPLRGAQETQYF.

The table lists this clonotype with a few counts. The rearrangement uses TRBV6-4 and TRBJ2-4, with TRBD2 as a possible D gene (7 bases). Germline V gene sequence: CDR1 MRHNA, CDR2 SNTAGT. V was cut by 6 bases and J by 0 bases, with 15 bases left in between. The length of the CDR3 is 16 residues. CDR3 in DNA: TGTGCCAGCAGGAGGGGGGGGCTTCAAGCCAAAAACATTCAGTACTTC. It is translated as CASRRGGLQAKNIQYF.

The table lists this clonotype with many counts. The chain uses TRBV24-1 and TRBJ2-1, with TRBD1 matching 11 bases. This CDR3 spans 16 amino acids. V lost 1 base to trimming and J lost 7 bases; unmatched junction nucleotides: 5. Germline V gives CDR1 KGHDR, CDR2 SFDVKD. The CDR3 spells CATSDFGQGAGNEQFF. As DNA, the CDR3 is TGTGCCACCAGTGATTTCGGACAGGGGGCAGGGAATGAGCAGTTCTTC.

V and J are TRBV12-3 or TRBV12-4 and TRBJ1-6; TRBD1 aligns across 10 bases. This CDR3 contains 17 residues. J gave up 8 bases and V 5 bases, and 12 bases lay outside the gene matches. The CDR3 sequence is CASSRRDRGRGHSPLHF. As DNA, the CDR3 is TGTGCCAGCAGTCGGCGGGACAGGGGAAGGGGGCATTCACCCCTCCACTTT.

This clonotype occurred many times. The genes are TRBV11-2 and TRBJ2-1, with D unresolved. Trimming stripped 0 bases from V and 9 bases from J, with 12 bases between. The germline V gene encodes CDR1 SGHAT and CDR2 FQNNGV. The CDR3 is made up of 14 amino acids. The CDR3 sequence is CASSLEAGPSEQFF. In DNA, the CDR3 is TGTGCCAGCAGCTTAGAGGCTGGGCCGTCTGAGCAGTTCTTC.

The CDR3 loop is CASILATRSSYEQYF. CDR3 in DNA: TGTGCCAGTATTTTAGCAACCCGGAGCTCCTACGAGCAGTACTTC. The chain employs TRBV21-1 and TRBJ2-7. TRBV21-1 is a pseudogene. The CDR3 has 15 residues.

On this clonotype itself: A clone one base away is much larger, so this may be a read error. V gene TRBV16 combines with J gene TRBJ2-7; D is unresolved. Germline assignment: CDR1 KGHSY and CDR2 FQNENV. The V end lost 0 bases, the J end lost 3 bases, and 0 bases lay between the germline ends. The length of the CDR3 is 11 residues. CDR3 coding DNA: TGTGCCAGCAGCCAATCCTACGAGCAGTACTTC. Its translation is CASSQSYEQYF.

Worth noting for this clonotype: This may be a read error, as it is one base from a much larger clone. The chain carries TRBV13 and TRBJ1-4, with no clear D. Germline-derived CDR1 and CDR2 are PRHDT and FYEKMQ (reference sequence). This CDR3 is 14 amino acids long. Trimming removed 4 bases from V and 8 bases from J, with 14 bases in between. The CDR3 coding sequence is TGTGCCAGCAGCTCCACGGGAATAGGGGAAAAACTGTTTTTT. This codes for CASSSTGIGEKLFF.

This clonotype was detected ten times or more. V and J are TRBV4-1 and TRBJ1-2; D gene uncertain. Germline V gene data show CDR1 as MGHRA and CDR2 as YSYEKL. Deletions cut 1 base from V and 4 bases from J, with 13 bases between. The CDR3 sequence is 15 residues long. The DNA for the CDR3 is TGCGCCAGCAGCCAAGGCGAAAGGGCGACCTATGGCTACACCTTC. Amino acids: CASSQGERATYGYTF.

This clonotype was observed a handful of times. The chain combines TRBV5-6 with TRBJ1-1; a possible D gene is TRBD1 (5 bases). CDR1 is SGHDT, CDR2 YYEEEE, per germline. V was shortened by 5 bases and J by 10 bases, with 18 bases between the two germline ends. The CDR3 sequence is 13 residues long. CDR3 sequence reads: CASSLAGLRRAFF. CDR3 DNA sequence: TGTGCCAGCAGTCTTGCAGGGTTGAGAAGAGCTTTCTTT.

The chain is built from TRBV24-1 and TRBJ2-3, with 8 bases that match TRBD2. The V gene's germline CDR1 is KGHDR and CDR2 SFDVKD. V gave up 4 bases and J gave up 3 bases; unmatched junction bases: 2. The CDR3 runs 14 residues. The CDR3 DNA reads TGTGCCACCAGTGAACGGGGGGGGACAGATACGCAGTATTTT. Residues: CATSERGGTDTQYF.

The rearrangement joins TRBV6-1 to TRBJ1-1; D unresolved. V dropped 4 bases and J dropped 7 bases, with 16 bases sitting between them. The CDR3 is made up of 14 amino acids. Germline V lookup: CDR1 MNHNS, CDR2 SASEGT. The CDR3 here is CASSAHSMTYEAFF. The DNA of the CDR3 is TGTGCCAGCAGTGCCCACTCTATGACGTATGAAGCTTTCTTT.

This clonotype was counted ten times or more. This chain uses TRBV20-1 with TRBJ2-5; D tentatively reads TRBD1 or TRBD2 (5 bases each). From germline, CDR1 is DFQATT and CDR2 SNEGSKA (reference sequence). V lost 6 bases and J 5 bases, leaving 16 bases between the germline ends. The CDR3 spans 13 residues. CDR3 sequence: CSAGPGGHETQYF. CDR3 DNA sequence: TGCAGTGCCGGGCCTGGGGGTCATGAGACCCAGTACTTC.

On this clonotype itself: At one end the junction does not follow the germline gene, possibly because of a read error. The V call is TRBV4-3, the J call TRBJ1-2; TRBD1 agrees at 11 bases. CDR3 length: 15 amino acids. Per the germline V gene, CDR1 is LGHNA and CDR2 is YSLEER. CDR3 bases: TGCGCCAGCAGCCAAGATTGGGGACAGGGGGACGGCTACCCCTTC. Translating gives CASSQDWGQGDGYPF.

The chain has TRBV10-1 and TRBJ1-6; 7 bases agree with TRBD1. Losses at the gene ends were 0 bases for V and 9 bases for J; bases not matched to a gene: 5. This CDR3 region has 15 residues. Germline V gene data show CDR1 as WNHNN and CDR2 as SYGVQD (reference sequence). CDR3 in DNA: TGCGCCAGCAGTGAGTCGACAGGGAAAGGTTCACCCCTCCACTTT. Translation: CASSESTGKGSPLHF.